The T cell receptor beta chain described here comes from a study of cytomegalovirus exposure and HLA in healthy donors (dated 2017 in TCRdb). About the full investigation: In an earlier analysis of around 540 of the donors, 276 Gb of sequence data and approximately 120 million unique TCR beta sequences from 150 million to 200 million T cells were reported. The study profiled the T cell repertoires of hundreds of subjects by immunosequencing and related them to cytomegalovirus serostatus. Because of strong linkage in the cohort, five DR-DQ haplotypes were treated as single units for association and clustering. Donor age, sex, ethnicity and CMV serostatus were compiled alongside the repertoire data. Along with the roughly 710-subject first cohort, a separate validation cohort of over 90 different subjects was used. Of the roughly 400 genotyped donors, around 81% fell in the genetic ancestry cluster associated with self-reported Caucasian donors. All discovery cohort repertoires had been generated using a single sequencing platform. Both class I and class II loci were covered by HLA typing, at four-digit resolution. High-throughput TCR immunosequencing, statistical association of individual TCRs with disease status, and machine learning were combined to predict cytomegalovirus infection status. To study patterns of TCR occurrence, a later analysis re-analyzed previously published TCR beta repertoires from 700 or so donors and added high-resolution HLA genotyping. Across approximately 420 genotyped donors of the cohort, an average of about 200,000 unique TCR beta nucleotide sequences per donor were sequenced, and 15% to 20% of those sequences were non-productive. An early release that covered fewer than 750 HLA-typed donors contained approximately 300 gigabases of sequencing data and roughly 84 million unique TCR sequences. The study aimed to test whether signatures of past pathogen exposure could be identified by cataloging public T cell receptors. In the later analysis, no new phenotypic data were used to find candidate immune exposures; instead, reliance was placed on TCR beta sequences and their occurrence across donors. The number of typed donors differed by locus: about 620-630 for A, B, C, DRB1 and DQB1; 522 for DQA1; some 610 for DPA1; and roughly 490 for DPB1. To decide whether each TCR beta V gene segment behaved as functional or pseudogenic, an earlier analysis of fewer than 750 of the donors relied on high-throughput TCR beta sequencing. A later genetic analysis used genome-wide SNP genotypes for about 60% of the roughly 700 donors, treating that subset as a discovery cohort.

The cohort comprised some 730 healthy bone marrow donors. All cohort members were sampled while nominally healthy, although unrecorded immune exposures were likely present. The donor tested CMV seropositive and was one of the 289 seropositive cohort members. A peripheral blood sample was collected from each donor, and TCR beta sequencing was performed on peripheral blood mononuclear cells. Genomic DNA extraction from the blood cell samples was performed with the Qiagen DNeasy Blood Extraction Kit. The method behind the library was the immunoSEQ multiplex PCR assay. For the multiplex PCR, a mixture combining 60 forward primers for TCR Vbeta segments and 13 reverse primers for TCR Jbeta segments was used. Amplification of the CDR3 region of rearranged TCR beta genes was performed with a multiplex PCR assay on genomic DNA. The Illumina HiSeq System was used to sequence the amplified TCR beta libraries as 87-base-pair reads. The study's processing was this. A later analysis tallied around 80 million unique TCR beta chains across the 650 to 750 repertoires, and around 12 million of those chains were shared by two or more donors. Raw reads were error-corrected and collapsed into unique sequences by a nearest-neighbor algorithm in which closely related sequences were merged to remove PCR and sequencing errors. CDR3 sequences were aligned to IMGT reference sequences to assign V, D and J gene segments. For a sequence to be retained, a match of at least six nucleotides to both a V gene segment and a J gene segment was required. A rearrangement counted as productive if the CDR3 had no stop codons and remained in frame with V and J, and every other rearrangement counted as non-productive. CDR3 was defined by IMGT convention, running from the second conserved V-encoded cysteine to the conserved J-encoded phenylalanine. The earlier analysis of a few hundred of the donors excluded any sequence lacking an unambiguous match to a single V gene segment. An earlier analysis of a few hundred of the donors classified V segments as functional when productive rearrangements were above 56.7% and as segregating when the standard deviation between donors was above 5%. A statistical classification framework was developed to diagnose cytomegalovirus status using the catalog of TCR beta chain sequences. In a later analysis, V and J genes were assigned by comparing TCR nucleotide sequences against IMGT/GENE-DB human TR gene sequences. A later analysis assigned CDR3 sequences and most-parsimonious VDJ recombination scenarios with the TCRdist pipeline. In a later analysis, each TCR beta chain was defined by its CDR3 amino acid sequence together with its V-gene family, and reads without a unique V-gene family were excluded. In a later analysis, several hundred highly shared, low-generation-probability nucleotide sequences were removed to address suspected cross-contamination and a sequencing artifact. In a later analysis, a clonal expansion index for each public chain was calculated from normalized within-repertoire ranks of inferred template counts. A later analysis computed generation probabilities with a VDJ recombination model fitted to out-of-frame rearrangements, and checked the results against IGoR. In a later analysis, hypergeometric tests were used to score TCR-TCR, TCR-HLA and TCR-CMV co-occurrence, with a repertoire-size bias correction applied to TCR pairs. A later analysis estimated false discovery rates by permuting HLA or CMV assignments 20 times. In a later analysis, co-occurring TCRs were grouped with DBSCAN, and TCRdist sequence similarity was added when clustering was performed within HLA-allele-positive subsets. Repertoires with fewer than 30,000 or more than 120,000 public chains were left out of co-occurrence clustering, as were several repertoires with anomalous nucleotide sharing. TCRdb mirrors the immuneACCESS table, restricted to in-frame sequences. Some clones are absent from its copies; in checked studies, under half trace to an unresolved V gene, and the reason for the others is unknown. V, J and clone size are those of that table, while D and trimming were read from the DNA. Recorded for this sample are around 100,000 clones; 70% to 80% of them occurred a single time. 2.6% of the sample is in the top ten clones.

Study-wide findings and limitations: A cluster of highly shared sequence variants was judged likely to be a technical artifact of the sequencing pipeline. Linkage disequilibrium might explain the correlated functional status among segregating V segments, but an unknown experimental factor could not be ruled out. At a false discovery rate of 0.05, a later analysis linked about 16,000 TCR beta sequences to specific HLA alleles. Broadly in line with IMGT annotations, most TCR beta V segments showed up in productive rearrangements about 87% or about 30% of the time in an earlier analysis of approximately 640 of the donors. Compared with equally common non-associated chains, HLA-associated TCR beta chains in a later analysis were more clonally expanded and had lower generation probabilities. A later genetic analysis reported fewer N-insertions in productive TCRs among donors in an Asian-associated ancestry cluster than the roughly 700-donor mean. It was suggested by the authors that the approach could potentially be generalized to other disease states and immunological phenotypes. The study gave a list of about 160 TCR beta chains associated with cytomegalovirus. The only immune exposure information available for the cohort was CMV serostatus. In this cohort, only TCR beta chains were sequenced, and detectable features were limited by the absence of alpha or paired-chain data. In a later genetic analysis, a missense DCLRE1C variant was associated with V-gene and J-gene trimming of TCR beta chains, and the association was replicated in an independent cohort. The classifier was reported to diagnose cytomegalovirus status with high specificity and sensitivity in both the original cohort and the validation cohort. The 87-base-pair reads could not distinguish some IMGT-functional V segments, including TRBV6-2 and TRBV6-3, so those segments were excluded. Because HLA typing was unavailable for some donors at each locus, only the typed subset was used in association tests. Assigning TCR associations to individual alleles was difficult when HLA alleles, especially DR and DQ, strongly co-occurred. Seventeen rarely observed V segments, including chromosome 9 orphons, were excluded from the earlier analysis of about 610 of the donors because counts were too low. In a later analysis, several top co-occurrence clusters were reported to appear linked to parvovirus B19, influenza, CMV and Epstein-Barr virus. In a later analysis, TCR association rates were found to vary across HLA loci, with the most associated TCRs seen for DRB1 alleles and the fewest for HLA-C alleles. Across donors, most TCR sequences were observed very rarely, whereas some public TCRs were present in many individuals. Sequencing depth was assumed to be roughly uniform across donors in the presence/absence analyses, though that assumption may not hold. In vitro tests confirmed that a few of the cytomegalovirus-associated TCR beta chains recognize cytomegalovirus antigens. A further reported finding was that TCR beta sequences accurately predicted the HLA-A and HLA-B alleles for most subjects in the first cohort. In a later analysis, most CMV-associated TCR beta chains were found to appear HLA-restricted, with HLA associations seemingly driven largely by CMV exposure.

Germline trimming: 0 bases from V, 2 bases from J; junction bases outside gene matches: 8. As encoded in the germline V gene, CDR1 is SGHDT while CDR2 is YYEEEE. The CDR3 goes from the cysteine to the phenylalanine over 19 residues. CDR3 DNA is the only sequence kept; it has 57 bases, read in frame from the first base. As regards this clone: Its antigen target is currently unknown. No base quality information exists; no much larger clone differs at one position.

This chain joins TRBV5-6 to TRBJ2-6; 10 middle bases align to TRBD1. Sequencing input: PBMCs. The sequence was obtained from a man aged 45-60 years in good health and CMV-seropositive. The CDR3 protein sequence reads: CASSLDWETGGPGANVLTF. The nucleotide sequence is TGTGCCAGCAGCTTGGATTGGGAGACAGGGGGCCCTGGGGCCAACGTCCTGACTTTC.